This TCR beta chain was captured in a study of blood T cells in healthy people across ages. General observations from the study: Unsorted PBMC material precluded a definitive naive versus antigen-experienced comparison. Age showed a roughly linear inverse relationship with TCR beta diversity per million T cells.

Researchers collected about 10 milliliters of peripheral blood from every single donor. There were at least 6 micrograms of total RNA extracted from every sample. Together with a sample-barcoded 5' primer, a J-beta primer mix was included in a second PCR lasting about 7 to 11 cycles. TCRdb re-called the 5' RACE reads with MiXCR, one entry per CDR3 protein. The sample lists about 1.8 million distinct CDR3 sequences, roughly 49% seen once, with approximately 2% in the top ten. About this clonotype itself: Antigen unknown.

This clonotype originated in a middle-aged woman in good health. Input material: blood.

The CDR3 DNA reads TGTGCCAGCAGTAGGATAACGGCACGCGAGCAGTACTTC. Its translation: CASSRITAREQYF. The rearrangement uses TRBV27 and TRBJ2-4; D is ambiguous. The closer fit of TRBJ2-7 to the DNA end suggests the J call may be wrong. The CDR3 extends over 13 amino acids. Germline lookup yields CDR1 MNHEY and CDR2 SMNVEV (reference sequence).